This T cell receptor (beta chain) was observed in a study of T cell changes during pregnancy in multiple sclerosis. Method: immunoSEQ multiplex PCR; TCRdb's copy keeps in-frame clones and lacks some. The table shows 65,000 to 95,000 clones, with about 92% occurring only once. CDR3 length: 15 residues. Germline V lookup: CDR1 KGHSH, CDR2 LQKENI. J was trimmed by 2 bases and V by 3 bases; bases with no gene match: 2. The chain joins TRBV18 to TRBJ2-7; TRBD2 matches 12 bases. The clonotype was recovered from a female donor in good health, enrolled as a control in a pregnancy study. The sample was peripheral blood, taken after pregnancy. This CDR3 reads CASSPSSGGAYEQYF. The CDR3 DNA reads as TGTGCCAGCTCACCCTCTAGCGGGGGGGCCTACGAGCAGTACTTC.